This T cell receptor (beta chain) is drawn from a study of T cell changes during pregnancy in multiple sclerosis. The CDR3 is 16 amino acids. From germline, CDR1 is KGHSH and CDR2 LQKENI. Trimming removed 6 bases from V and 0 bases from J, with 14 bases in between. Sequenced by immunoSEQ multiplex PCR; TCRdb stores in-frame clones only, minus some. The sample lists approximately 40,000 clones; roughly nine tenths were seen once. The V call is TRBV18, the J call TRBJ2-2; maybe TRBD2 (6 bases). The receptor was derived from a female donor with multiple sclerosis, enrolled in a pregnancy study. Sample: CD4+ T cells from peripheral blood mononuclear cells, taken in the second trimester of pregnancy. The CDR3 reads CASSAVSGSNTGELFF. Written as DNA, the CDR3 is TGTGCCAGCTCGGCCGTTAGCGGATCGAACACCGGGGAGCTGTTTTTT.